These T cell receptor beta chains were read from a single sample in a study of early T cells in non-severe SARS-CoV-2 infection. Each CDR3 protein gets one entry after TCRdb re-called the 5' RACE reads with MiXCR. The sample yields 30,000 to 40,000 distinct CDR3 sequences, approximately 6% seen once. What was sequenced was whole blood. These receptors were collected from an adult who was a healthcare worker with PCR-confirmed SARS-CoV-2 infection or an uninfected control (not recorded which). The CDR3 runs from the conserved cysteine through the conserved F or W. D genes are given only for firm matches. Part of the rows lack a size; the others show once, few, many or a class for expanded clones.

clone_size	j_call	d_call	v_call	cdr3_nt	cdr3_aa
few	TRBJ1-3	-	TRBV7-2	TGTGCCAGCAGCTCCCGCGCGGGGGGAAGCTCTGGAAACACCATATATTTT	CASSSRAGGSSGNTIYF
many	TRBJ2-5	-	TRBV20-1	TGCAGTGCTAGACGGGGTTTTGGGGAGACCCAGTACTTC	CSARRGFGETQYF
few	TRBJ2-1	TRBD1	TRBV7-6	TGTGCCAGCAGCTTATTCTTGGGGACAGTCAATGAGCAGTTCTTC	CASSLFLGTVNEQFF
many	TRBJ2-3	-	TRBV7-8	TGTGCCAGCAGCTTAGAGGGCCTTACAGATACGCAGTATTTT	CASSLEGLTDTQYF
-	TRBJ2-5	TRBD2	TRBV10-3	TGTGCCACCACTAGCGCAGAAGAGACCCAGTACTTC	CATTSAEETQYF
many	TRBJ1-2	-	TRBV18	TGTGCCAGCTCACCGGACTCCCGATTGGACTATGGCTACACCTTC	CASSPDSRLDYGYTF
many	TRBJ2-1	-	TRBV29-1	TGCAGCGTTGAATACGACACCTCCTCCTACAATGAGCAGTTCTTC	CSVEYDTSSYNEQFF
many	TRBJ1-6	TRBD1	TRBV13	TGTGCCAGCAGCAGCTTTCGGGACAGGGCTTCACCCCTCCACTTT	CASSSFRDRASPLHF
-	TRBJ2-2	-	TRBV12-3/TRBV12-4	TGTGCCAGCAGTTTAAGGGGTAGAACCGGGGAGCTGTTTTTT	CASSLRGRTGELFF
many	TRBJ2-7	TRBD2	TRBV20-1	TGCAGTGCTAGATATAGCGGGAGAGGGCCCTACGAGCAGTACTTC	CSARYSGRGPYEQYF
many	TRBJ2-5	-	TRBV11-2	TGTGCCAGCAGTTCCCGAGAGACCCAGTACTTC	CASSSRETQYF
many	TRBJ2-1	TRBD2	TRBV6-5	TGTGCCAGCAGTTACCTTCCAGCGGGAGGATCGGAGCAGTTCTTC	CASSYLPAGGSEQFF
-	TRBJ1-2	-	TRBV27	TGTGCCAGCAGTAAGGCGGGGAACTATGGCTACACCTTC	CASSKAGNYGYTF
many	TRBJ1-1	TRBD1	TRBV3-1	TGTGCCAGCAGCCCTACAGGGGTAACTGAAGCTTTCTTT	CASSPTGVTEAFF
many	TRBJ2-5	TRBD1	TRBV4-1	TGCGCCAGCAGCCTTGAGGGCAGGGGGGAGACCCAGTACTTC	CASSLEGRGETQYF
many	TRBJ2-7	-	TRBV28	TGTGCCAGCAGTCACTACGAGCAGTACTTC	CASSHYEQYF
many	TRBJ2-7	TRBD1	TRBV28	TGTGCCAGCAGTTTAAGTTGGACAGGGGGCCGCGAGCAGTACTTC	CASSLSWTGGREQYF
few	TRBJ2-7	-	TRBV28	TGTGCCAGCACCCAGAGGCAGCCTTACTCCTACGAGCAGTACTTC	CASTQRQPYSYEQYF